This paragraph covers one T cell receptor (beta chain) sequence. The data belong to a study of identical twins. V gave up 5 bases and J gave up 7 bases, with 21 bases separating them. Germline CDR1 is MNHEY and CDR2 is SMNVEV (reference sequence). This CDR3 is 16 amino acids long. Each CDR3 protein is one row after TCRdb ran MiXCR on the 5' RACE reads. The sample has approximately 700,000 distinct CDR3 sequences; about 20% are singletons. The data were also submitted as part of a second study, on T cells expressing NK-cell markers. As that study records: About 1.0-7.0% of CD8+ T cells in more than five donors belonged to dominant NKG2C+ clonotypes.

The genes are TRBV27 and TRBJ2-1; D is uncertain. Sequences were obtained from PBMCs. The TCR was taken from a young woman in good health. The CDR3 coding sequence is TGTGCCAGCAGTCTCACCCCGGCTCTAGGTTCGAATGAGCAGTTCTTC. This sequence encodes CASSLTPALGSNEQFF.